This TCR beta chain originates from a study of shared clonotypes between healthy human individuals. As defined, naive CD8 cells were CD45RO-negative and positively selected for CCR7, with terminally differentiated effector memory CD45RA+ cells excluded. Clones were read by immunoSEQ multiplex PCR, and TCRdb kept only the in-frame ones, dropping some. The sample lists hundreds of thousands of clones, 90% to 97% occurring once. Germline V gene sequence: CDR1 SGHVS, CDR2 FQNEAQ. V was shortened by 0 bases and J by 5 bases, with 16 bases between the two germline ends. The CDR3 sequence is 16 residues long.

What was sequenced was naive CD8+ T cells sorted from blood. The chain combines TRBV7-8 with TRBJ2-5; TRBD1 might be the D (6 bases). This receptor was obtained from a woman aged 25 to 45 in good health. CDR3 DNA: TGTGCCAGCAGCTTAGCGTACAGACAGGTGGGGGAGACCCAGTACTTC. As protein: CASSLAYRQVGETQYF.